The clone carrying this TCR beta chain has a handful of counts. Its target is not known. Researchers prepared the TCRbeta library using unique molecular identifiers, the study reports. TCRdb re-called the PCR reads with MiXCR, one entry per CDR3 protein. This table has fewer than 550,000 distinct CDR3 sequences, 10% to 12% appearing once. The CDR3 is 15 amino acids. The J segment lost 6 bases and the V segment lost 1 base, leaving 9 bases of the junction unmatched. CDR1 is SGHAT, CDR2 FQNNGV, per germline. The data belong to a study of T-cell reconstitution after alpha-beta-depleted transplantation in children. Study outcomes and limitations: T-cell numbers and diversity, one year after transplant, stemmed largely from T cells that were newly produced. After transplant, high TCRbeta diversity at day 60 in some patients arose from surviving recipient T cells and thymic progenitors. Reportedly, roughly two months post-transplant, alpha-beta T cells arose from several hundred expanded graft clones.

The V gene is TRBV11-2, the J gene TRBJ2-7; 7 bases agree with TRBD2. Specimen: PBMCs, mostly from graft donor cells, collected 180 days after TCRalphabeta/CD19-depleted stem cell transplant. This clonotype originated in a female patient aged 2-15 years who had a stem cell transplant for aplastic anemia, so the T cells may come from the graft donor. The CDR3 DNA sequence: TGTGCCAGCAGCTTAGCCTCCAGCGGGGTCGGCGAGCAGTACTTC. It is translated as CASSLASSGVGEQYF.